These 27 T cell receptor beta chains were sequenced from one sample in a study of OX40 agonist ivuxolimab in advanced cancers. Assay: immunoSEQ multiplex PCR; the TCRdb copy retains only in-frame clones and omits some. This sample has around 100,000 clones; 90% occur once, and the top ten carry over 0.3%. The sample here was CD4+ or CD8+ T cells sorted from blood, taken in a trial of the OX40 agonist ivuxolimab. The receptors stem from an adult with an advanced solid tumor such as melanoma, head and neck, liver or kidney cancer.

The chain employs TRBV6-1 and TRBJ2-3; 9 positions match TRBD2. V gave up 3 bases and J gave up 0 bases; unmatched junction bases: 7. Germline CDR1 reads MNHNS; CDR2 reads SASEGT. CDR3 size: 17 residues. The CDR3 is CASSDLPTSGSTDTQYF. CDR3 sequence (DNA): TGTGCCAGCAGTGATTTACCAACTAGCGGGAGCACAGATACGCAGTATTTT.

The chain joins TRBV18 to TRBJ2-7, with a tentative D call TRBD2 (8 bases). The CDR3 totals 14 residues. The V and J ends lost 4 bases and 7 bases respectively, with 17 bases between them. Germline lookup yields CDR1 KGHSH and CDR2 LQKENI. The CDR3 here is CASSQGQREREQYF. DNA of the CDR3: TGTGCCAGCTCACAGGGACAGCGGGAGAGGGAGCAGTACTTC.

The V and J genes are TRBV7-2 and TRBJ2-1; 9 nucleotides align to TRBD1. Germline assignment: CDR1 SGHTA and CDR2 FQGNSA. The CDR3 covers 15 residues. The junction had 6 bases not matched to a gene; V was cut back by 5 bases and J by 4 bases. The CDR3 DNA reads as TGTGCCAGCAGCCGACAGGGGGATCTGTACAATGAGCAGTTCTTC. Its protein is CASSRQGDLYNEQFF.

The rearrangement joins TRBV7-9 to TRBJ2-1, with 13 bases matching TRBD2. The CDR3 runs to 15 residues. V lost 3 bases and J lost 7; bases outside the gene matches: 3. Germline V gene data show CDR1 as SEHNR and CDR2 as FQNEAQ (reference sequence). The CDR3 sequence: CASSLTSGRKNEQFF. The CDR3 DNA reads TGTGCCAGCAGCTTGACTAGCGGGAGGAAGAATGAGCAGTTCTTC.

This chain links TRBV7-2 with TRBJ2-3; 10 bases agree with TRBD1. The trim removed 5 bases at V and 7 bases at J, leaving 9 bases unmatched. This CDR3 contains 15 residues. Looked up from germline, CDR1 is SGHTA and CDR2 is FQGNSA. The CDR3 is CASSLDRGWVNTQYF. For the CDR3, the DNA is TGTGCCAGCAGCCTGGACAGGGGGTGGGTGAATACGCAGTATTTT.

This chain links TRBV18 with TRBJ1-5; 7 bases map to TRBD1. Germline loops: CDR1 KGHSH, CDR2 LQKENI. V lost 1 base, J lost 6 bases, and 9 bases stayed unmatched. The CDR3 contains 16 residues. CDR3 sequence: CASSPRMRGQGQPQHF. The DNA of the CDR3 is TGTGCCAGCTCACCACGGATGAGGGGGCAAGGTCAGCCCCAGCATTTT.

The genes are TRBV18 and TRBJ1-1; D might be TRBD1 (6 bases). Germline V CDR1 and CDR2: KGHSH, LQKENI. CDR3 length: 15 residues. The germline V and J ends were trimmed by 4 bases and 5 bases, with 17 bases remaining between them. As DNA, the CDR3 is TGTGCCAGCTCACGAACCACAGGGAGTGGGACTGAAGCTTTCTTT. This encodes CASSRTTGSGTEAFF.

The chain joins TRBV19 to TRBJ2-6; D gene ambiguous. Trimming pared 7 bases from V and 0 bases from J, leaving 7 bases between. The CDR3 length is 14 residues. CDR1 is LNHDA and CDR2 is SQIVND in the germline V gene (reference sequence). The CDR3 coding sequence is TGTGCCAGTAACAGTAACTCTGGGGCCAACGTCCTGACTTTC. Translation: CASNSNSGANVLTF.

The chain employs TRBV5-8 and TRBJ2-1, with D possibly being TRBD1 (6 bases). V shed 3 bases and J shed 2 bases, with 15 bases lying between them. Germline assignment: CDR1 SGHTS and CDR2 YDEGEE. The CDR3 covers 16 residues. The CDR3 protein is CASSSGTPNAYNEQFF. CDR3 coding DNA: TGTGCCAGCAGCTCGGGGACACCTAATGCCTACAATGAGCAGTTCTTC.

CDR3 sequence: CASSNRDSHNEKLFF. The CDR3 coding sequence is TGTGCCAGCAGCAACCGGGACAGCCATAATGAAAAACTGTTTTTT. V is TRBV5-6 and J is TRBJ1-4, with 7 bases fitting TRBD1. The germline gives CDR1 SGHDT, CDR2 YYEEEE. V was clipped by 4 bases and J by 4 bases; unmatched bases: 7. This CDR3 has 15 residues.

This sequence joins TRBV7-9 and TRBJ2-3; 11 bases align to TRBD1. V lost 5 bases and J lost 4; bases outside the gene matches: 5. This CDR3 comprises 15 residues. Looked up from germline, CDR1 is SEHNR and CDR2 is FQNEAQ (reference sequence). CDR3 residues: CASSAWDRGADTQYF. The CDR3 coding sequence is TGTGCCAGCAGCGCGTGGGACAGGGGGGCAGATACGCAGTATTTT.

The gene calls are TRBV19 and TRBJ1-5; D gene unclear. The V gene's germline CDR1 is LNHDA and CDR2 SQIVND (reference sequence). The CDR3 extends over 15 amino acids. Trimming cost V 3 bases and J 0 bases, with 9 bases left between them. CDR3 residues: CASSIEQNSNQPQHF. In DNA form, the CDR3 reads TGTGCCAGTAGTATCGAACAGAATAGCAATCAGCCCCAGCATTTT.

The chain couples TRBV19 to TRBJ2-3; no reliable D call. Germline-derived CDR1 and CDR2 are LNHDA and SQIVND (reference sequence). The V gene lost 4 bases and the J gene lost 2 bases, with 7 bases spanning the gap. The CDR3 has 13 residues. CDR3 protein: CASSTRTTDTQYF. The CDR3 DNA reads TGTGCCAGTAGTACCCGGACCACAGATACGCAGTATTTT.

The chain carries TRBV28 and TRBJ2-6; TRBD1 matches at 7 bases. Germline trimming cut 6 bases from V and 0 bases from J; bases unmatched to any gene: 2. There are 15 residues in the CDR3. Germline-derived CDR1 and CDR2 are MDHEN and SYDVKM. The chain's CDR3 is CASRDRNSGANVLTF. The CDR3 bases are TGTGCCAGCAGGGACAGGAACTCTGGGGCCAACGTCCTGACTTTC.

The CDR3 sequence is CASSKVRIGYVKDNEQFF. CDR3 nucleotides: TGTGCCAGCAGCAAAGTTAGGATAGGCTACGTCAAGGACAATGAGCAGTTCTTC. The V and J genes are TRBV21-1 and TRBJ2-1. TRBV21-1 is recorded as a pseudogene. The CDR3 length is 18 residues.

The gene calls are TRBV7-9 and TRBJ2-1; the D gene is possibly TRBD1 (6 bases). Germline loops: CDR1 SEHNR, CDR2 FQNEAQ (reference sequence). The CDR3 covers 15 residues. The V end lost 5 bases, the J end lost 6 bases, and 17 bases lay between the germline ends. In nucleotides, the CDR3 is TGTGCCAGCAGCGCCGGAACAGGGCCGTTCAATGAGCAGTTCTTC. Translated, it gives CASSAGTGPFNEQFF. The full variable domain, in which reference TRBV7-9 and TRBJ2-1 provide the parts outside the CDR3, is DTGVSQNPRHKITKRGQNVTFRCDPISEHNRLYWYRQTLGQGPEFLTYFQNEAQLEKSRLLSDRFSAERPKGSFSTLEIQRTEQGDSAMYLCASSAGTGPFNEQFFGPGTRLTVL.

This chain joins TRBV6-5 and TRBJ2-1, with D uncertain. V lost 6 bases, J lost 7 bases, and 13 bases lay in between. Germline lookup yields CDR1 MNHEY and CDR2 SVGAGI. This CDR3 has 13 amino acids. CDR3 sequence: CASRWTVKNEQFF. DNA of the CDR3: TGTGCCAGCAGGTGGACGGTGAAGAATGAGCAGTTCTTC.

This CDR3 is CASSPPSGRSEQYF. CDR3 in DNA: TGTGCCAGCTCACCACCGAGCGGGAGATCCGAGCAGTACTTC. The J gene is TRBJ2-7, the V gene TRBV18, with TRBD2 identical over 8 bases. Per the germline V gene, CDR1 is KGHSH and CDR2 is LQKENI. Trimming took 0 bases from V and 6 from J; bases not matched to a gene: 4. The CDR3 runs to 14 residues.

V is TRBV18 and J is TRBJ1-2, with TRBD1 as a possible D gene (6 bases). The CDR3 runs 14 residues. Germline V lookup: CDR1 KGHSH, CDR2 LQKENI. V was cut by 2 bases and J by 8 bases, with 15 bases left in between. The CDR3 nucleotides are TGTGCCAGCTCACCAAGGGACACCTCGTGGGGCTACACCTTC. Translated, it gives CASSPRDTSWGYTF.

The chain uses TRBV5-1 and TRBJ2-7, with 10 positions matching TRBD1. The V segment lost 4 bases and the J segment 2 bases; nucleotides outside the gene matches: 6. Looked up from germline, CDR1 is SGHRS and CDR2 is YFSETQ. The CDR3 has 15 residues. The CDR3 sequence is CASSRGGQGTYEQYF. The CDR3 DNA is TGCGCCAGCAGCCGCGGGGGACAGGGGACCTACGAGCAGTACTTC.

This chain uses TRBV7-8 with TRBJ2-7, with D perhaps matching TRBD1 (6 bases). The V end lost 3 bases, the J end lost 2 bases, and 11 bases lay between the germline ends. CDR1 is SGHVS, CDR2 FQNEAQ, per germline. The CDR3 has 14 amino acids. DNA for the CDR3: TGTGCCAGCAGCTTCGGACAGACTGCCTACGAGCAGTACTTC. It encodes CASSFGQTAYEQYF.

The chain uses TRBV7-2 and TRBJ2-1; 11 bases are shared with TRBD2. Germline loops: CDR1 SGHTA, CDR2 FQGNSA. V was pared by 3 bases and J by 10 bases, with 8 bases of the junction left unmatched. The CDR3 consists of 15 residues. CDR3 bases: TGTGCCAGCAGCTTGGTAGCGGGAGGGCCCGTGGAGCAGTTCTTC. Its protein product is CASSLVAGGPVEQFF.

As DNA, the CDR3 is TGCGCCAGCAGCCAACCGACTAGCGGGAGATACAATGAGCAGTTCTTC. Its translation is CASSQPTSGRYNEQFF. The gene calls are TRBV4-1 and TRBJ2-1; TRBD2 matches at 12 bases. The germline V gene encodes CDR1 MGHRA and CDR2 YSYEKL. Trimming took 2 bases from V and 4 from J; bases not matched to a gene: 3. The CDR3 loop spans 16 amino acids.

The J gene is TRBJ2-7, the V gene TRBV6-6, with a tentative D call TRBD1 (6 bases). The germline V gene encodes CDR1 MNHNY and CDR2 SVGAGI (reference sequence). Between the trimmed V and J ends, which lost 5 bases and 2 bases, there was a span of 16 bases. This CDR3 region has 15 residues. The CDR3 loop is CASSGGTLKTYEQYF. The CDR3 DNA follows: TGTGCCAGCAGTGGTGGGACATTGAAGACCTACGAGCAGTACTTC.

The chain couples TRBV7-8 to TRBJ2-5; 8 bases align to TRBD1. Unmatched junction bases numbered 4, after V lost 5 bases and J lost 2 bases. This CDR3 spans 14 amino acids. Per the germline V gene, CDR1 is SGHVS and CDR2 is FQNEAQ. CDR3 DNA sequence: TGTGCCAGCAGCGAACAGGGGGTGCAAGAGACCCAGTACTTC. It is translated as CASSEQGVQETQYF.

This clone was recorded only once. This chain uses TRBV4-3 with TRBJ2-6; D is uncertain. V gave up 1 base and J gave up 0 bases, with 7 bases separating them. The CDR3 sequence is 16 residues long. The germline V gene has CDR1 LGHNA and CDR2 YSLEER. This CDR3 is CASSQGVGSGANVLTF. CDR3 DNA: TGCGCCAGCAGCCAAGGGGTCGGCTCTGGGGCCAACGTCCTGACTTTC.

CDR3 nucleotides: TGTGCCAGCAGTTCCCCCAGGTCGCGGGAGGGACGTGAGCAGTTCTTC. Amino acids: CASSSPRSREGREQFF. This chain connects TRBV6-5 to TRBJ2-1, with 9 bases aligning to TRBD2. V was clipped by 4 bases and J by 9 bases; unmatched bases: 13. This CDR3 has 16 amino acids. Germline V gene sequence: CDR1 MNHEY, CDR2 SVGAGI.